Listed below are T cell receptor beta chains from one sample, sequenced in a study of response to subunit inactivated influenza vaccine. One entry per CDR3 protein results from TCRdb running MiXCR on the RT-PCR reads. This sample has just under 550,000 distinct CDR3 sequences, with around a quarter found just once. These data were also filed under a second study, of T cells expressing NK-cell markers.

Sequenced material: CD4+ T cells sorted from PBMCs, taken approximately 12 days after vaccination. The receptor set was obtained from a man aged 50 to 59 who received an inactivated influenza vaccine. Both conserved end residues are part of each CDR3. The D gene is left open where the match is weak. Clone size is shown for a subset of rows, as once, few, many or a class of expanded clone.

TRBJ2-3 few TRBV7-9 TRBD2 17 CASSQGLAGGRGNTQYF TGTGCCAGCAGCCAGGGACTAGCGGGGGGCCGGGGAAATACGCAGTATTTT
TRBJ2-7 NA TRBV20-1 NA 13 CSASLNPGAAQYF TGCAGTGCTAGTTTGAATCCCGGGGCAGCTCAGTACTTC
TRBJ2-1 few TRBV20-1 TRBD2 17 CSASGHPSGIVRNEQFF TGCAGTGCTAGCGGCCACCCAAGCGGGATTGTTCGAAATGAGCAGTTCTTC
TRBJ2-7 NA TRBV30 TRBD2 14 CAWSTGLALSEQYF TGTGCCTGGAGTACGGGACTAGCGTTATCCGAGCAGTACTTC
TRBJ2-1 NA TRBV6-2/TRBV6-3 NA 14 CASSYGGGAGEQFF TGTGCCAGCAGTTACGGTGGAGGGGCGGGTGAGCAGTTCTTC
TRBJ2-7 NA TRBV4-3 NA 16 CASSQDRGGLNYEQYF TGCGCCAGCAGCCAAGATCGGGGCGGACTAAACTACGAGCAGTACTTC
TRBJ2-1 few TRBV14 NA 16 CASSQGWQVIHNEQFF TGTGCCAGCAGCCAAGGTTGGCAGGTAATCCACAATGAGCAGTTCTTC
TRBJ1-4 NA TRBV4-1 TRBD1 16 CASSQDGGQGNEKLFF TGCGCCAGCAGCCAAGATGGAGGACAGGGGAATGAAAAACTGTTTTTT
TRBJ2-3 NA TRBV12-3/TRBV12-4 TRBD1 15 CASSLGTGETDTRYF TGTGCCAGCAGTTTAGGTACAGGGGAGACAGATACGCGGTATTTT
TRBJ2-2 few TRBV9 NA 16 CASSVAQGANTGELFF TGTGCCAGCAGCGTAGCTCAAGGTGCGAACACCGGGGAGCTGTTTTTT
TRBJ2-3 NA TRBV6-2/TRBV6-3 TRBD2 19 CASSYTLASGGPSTDTQYF TGTGCCAGCAGTTACACCTTGGCTAGCGGGGGCCCGAGCACAGATACGCAGTATTTT
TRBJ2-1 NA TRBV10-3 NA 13 CAIVNGENNEQFF TGTGCCATCGTCAACGGCGAAAACAATGAGCAGTTCTTC
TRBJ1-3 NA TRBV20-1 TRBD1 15 CSASNRGFSGNTIYF TGCAGTGCTAGTAACAGGGGCTTCTCTGGAAACACCATATATTTT
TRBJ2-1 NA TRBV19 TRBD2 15 CASSISGTSRNEQFF TGTGCCAGTAGTATATCTGGGACTAGCAGGAATGAGCAGTTCTTC
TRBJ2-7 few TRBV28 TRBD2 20 CASSLINTGLAGGRTYEQYF TGTGCCAGCAGTCTTATTAACACGGGACTAGCGGGAGGCCGTACCTACGAGCAGTACTTC
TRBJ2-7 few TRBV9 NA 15 CASSVWGRSSDEQYF TGTGCCAGCAGCGTATGGGGGCGGTCCTCCGACGAGCAGTACTTC
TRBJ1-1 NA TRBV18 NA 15 CASSTPGSQGVLAFF TGTGCCAGCTCTACGCCCGGATCACAGGGTGTTTTGGCTTTCTTT
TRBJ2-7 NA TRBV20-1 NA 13 CSARDPGAYEQYF TGCAGTGCTAGAGATCCAGGCGCCTACGAGCAGTACTTC
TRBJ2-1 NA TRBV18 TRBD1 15 CASSLPGQAYNEQFF TGTGCCAGCTCACTACCGGGACAGGCCTACAATGAGCAGTTCTTC
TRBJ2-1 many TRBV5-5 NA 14 CASSLGTTPPVQFF TGTGCCAGCAGCTTGGGGACTACTCCGCCGGTGCAGTTCTTC
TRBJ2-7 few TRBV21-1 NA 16 CASSKDPILGSYEQYF TGTGCCAGCAGCAAAGACCCGATCCTGGGCTCCTACGAGCAGTACTTC
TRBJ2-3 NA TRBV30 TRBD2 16 CAWSVLAGARTDTQYF TGTGCCTGGAGTGTTTTAGCGGGAGCTCGTACAGATACGCAGTATTTT
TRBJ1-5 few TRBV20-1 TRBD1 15 CSARTGGAGNQPQHF TGCAGTGCGCGGACAGGGGGCGCCGGCAATCAGCCCCAGCATTTT
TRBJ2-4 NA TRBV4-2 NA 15 CASSQDYAAKNIQYF TGTGCCAGCAGCCAAGACTATGCAGCCAAAAACATTCAGTACTTC